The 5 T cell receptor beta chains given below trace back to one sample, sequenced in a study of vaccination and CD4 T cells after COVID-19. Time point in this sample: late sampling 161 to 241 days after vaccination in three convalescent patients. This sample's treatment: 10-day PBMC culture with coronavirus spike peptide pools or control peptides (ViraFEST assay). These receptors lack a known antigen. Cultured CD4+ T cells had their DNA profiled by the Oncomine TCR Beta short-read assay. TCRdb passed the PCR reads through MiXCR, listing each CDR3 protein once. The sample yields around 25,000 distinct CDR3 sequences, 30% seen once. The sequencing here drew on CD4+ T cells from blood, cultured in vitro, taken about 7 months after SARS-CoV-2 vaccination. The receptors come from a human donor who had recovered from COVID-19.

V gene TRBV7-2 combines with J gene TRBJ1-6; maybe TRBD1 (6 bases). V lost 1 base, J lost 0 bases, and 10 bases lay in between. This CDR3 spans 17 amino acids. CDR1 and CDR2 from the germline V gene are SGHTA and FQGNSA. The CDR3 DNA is TGTGCCAGCAGCTTAGTGGGCAGGGGCTCCTATAATTCACCCCTCCACTTT. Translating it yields CASSLVGRGSYNSPLHF.

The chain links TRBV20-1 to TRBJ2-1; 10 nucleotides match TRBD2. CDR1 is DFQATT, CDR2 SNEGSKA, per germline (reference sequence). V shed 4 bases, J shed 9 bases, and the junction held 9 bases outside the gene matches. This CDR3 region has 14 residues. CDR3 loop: CSAIAGGWGGEQFF. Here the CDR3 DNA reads TGCAGTGCTATAGCGGGAGGCTGGGGGGGTGAGCAGTTCTTC.

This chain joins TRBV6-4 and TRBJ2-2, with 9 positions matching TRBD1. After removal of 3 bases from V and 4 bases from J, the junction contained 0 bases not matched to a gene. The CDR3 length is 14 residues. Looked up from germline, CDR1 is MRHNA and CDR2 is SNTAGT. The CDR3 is CASSEGQGTGELFF. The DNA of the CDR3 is TGTGCCAGCAGTGAGGGACAGGGCACCGGGGAGCTGTTTTTT.

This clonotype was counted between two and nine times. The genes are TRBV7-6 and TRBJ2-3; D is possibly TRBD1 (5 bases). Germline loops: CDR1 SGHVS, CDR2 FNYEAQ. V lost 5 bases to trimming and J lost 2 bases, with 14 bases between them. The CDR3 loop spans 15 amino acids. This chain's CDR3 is CASSPLGQYTDTQYF. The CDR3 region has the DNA TGTGCCAGCAGCCCCCTGGGGCAGTACACAGATACGCAGTATTTT.

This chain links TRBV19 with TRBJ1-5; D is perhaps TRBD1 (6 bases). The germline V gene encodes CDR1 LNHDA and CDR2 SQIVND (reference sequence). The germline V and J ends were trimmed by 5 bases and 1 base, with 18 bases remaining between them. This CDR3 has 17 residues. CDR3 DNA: TGTGCCAGTAGTCATCAGAAGGGGGTAGGCAGCAATCAGCCCCAGCATTTT. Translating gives CASSHQKGVGSNQPQHF.